The 9 T cell receptor beta chains given below trace back to one sample, sequenced in a study of blood T cell repertoires in COVID-19. This table comes from immunoSEQ multiplex PCR, and its TCRdb copy is limited to in-frame clones, with some not included. The sample gives roughly 330,000 clones, 87% of which show up once; around 10% is in the top ten. Sequencing was carried out using peripheral blood. These receptors were collected from a man aged 30 to 39 with COVID-19, enrolled during active disease.

The J gene is TRBJ2-7, the V gene TRBV27, with D possibly TRBD1 on 6 matching bases. CDR1 MNHEY and CDR2 SMNVEV come from the germline V gene (reference sequence). The CDR3 sequence is 13 residues long. Trimming took 0 bases from V and 5 from J, leaving 8 bases between them. CDR3 amino acids: CASSLSSGDEQYF. The CDR3 nucleotides are TGTGCCAGCAGTTTATCGTCAGGGGACGAGCAGTACTTC.

The V call is TRBV18, the J call TRBJ2-5, with TRBD2 matching over 7 bases. The CDR3 runs to 14 residues. Germline CDR1 and CDR2: KGHSH and LQKENI. With 6 bases clipped from V and 4 bases from J, the junction kept 8 bases outside the gene matches. DNA for the CDR3: TGTGCCAGCTCTCCGGGGGTAGCGGGAGAGACCCAGTACTTC. As protein: CASSPGVAGETQYF.

The chain is built from TRBV30 and TRBJ1-2; D gene ambiguous. The CDR3 length is 13 residues. The germline gives CDR1 GTSNPN, CDR2 SVGIG (reference sequence). Trimming left V 2 bases short and J 4 bases short, with 11 bases between. CDR3: CAWSPDEGYGYTF. As DNA, the CDR3 is TGTGCCTGGAGTCCTGACGAGGGCTATGGCTACACCTTC.

The chain joins TRBV28 to TRBJ1-5, with TRBD1 matching 9 bases. Trimming removed 6 bases from V and 6 bases from J; junction bases left unmatched: 6. Germline CDR1 and CDR2: MDHEN and SYDVKM. The CDR3 has 14 residues. The CDR3 reads CASSRQGDSQPQHF. The CDR3 region has the DNA TGTGCCAGCAGCAGACAGGGGGACTCTCAGCCCCAGCATTTT.

The V and J genes are TRBV19 and TRBJ1-2; the D is unclear. Trimming took off 6 bases at V and 4 bases at J, with 12 bases between the two ends. The germline V gene has CDR1 LNHDA and CDR2 SQIVND (reference sequence). CDR3 length equals 13 residues. In nucleotides, the CDR3 is TGTGCCAGTAGCACCCGACCGGGCTATGGCTACACCTTC. This codes for CASSTRPGYGYTF. Filled out from reference TRBV19 and TRBJ1-2, the complete variable domain reads DGGITQSPKYLFRKEGQNVTLSCEQNLNHDAMYWYRQDPGQGLRLIYYSQIVNDFQKGDIAEGYSVSREKKESFPLTVTSAQKNPTAFYLCASSTRPGYGYTFGSGTRLTVV.

The V gene is TRBV7-2, the J gene TRBJ1-1; no clear D gene. Trimming took off 6 bases at V and 1 base at J, with 12 bases between the two ends. The CDR3 is made up of 14 amino acids. Germline V gives CDR1 SGHTA, CDR2 FQGNSA. The CDR3 sequence: CASSFIQPNTEAFF. CDR3 in DNA: TGTGCCAGCAGTTTCATACAGCCGAACACTGAAGCTTTCTTT.

V is TRBV4-3 and J is TRBJ2-3; D may be TRBD1 (6 bases). CDR1 and CDR2 (germline): LGHNA, YSLEER. The CDR3 is 16 amino acids. Trimming cost V 0 bases and J 1 base, with 11 bases left between them. In nucleotides, the CDR3 is TGCGCCAGCAGCCAAGATCCAGGGGCAGGCACAGATACGCAGTATTTT. It translates to CASSQDPGAGTDTQYF.

The chain links TRBV30 to TRBJ2-7; TRBD2 is a possible D gene (5 bases). Deletions cut 0 bases from V and 4 bases from J, with 13 bases between. This CDR3 comprises 14 residues. CDR1 GTSNPN and CDR2 SVGIG come from the germline V gene (reference sequence). Written as DNA, the CDR3 is TGTGCCTGGAGTGTCACTGCCGGGATTTACGAGCAGTACTTC. Amino acids: CAWSVTAGIYEQYF.

The CDR3 DNA sequence: TGTGCCAGCCGCGGACTAATCGCCCATCAGGGCACAGATACGCAGTATTTT. Residues: CASRGLIAHQGTDTQYF. The genes are TRBV25-1 and TRBJ2-3; maybe TRBD2 (6 bases). CDR3 length equals 17 residues. Germline loops: CDR1 MGHDK, CDR2 SYGVNS. The V gene lost 8 bases and the J gene lost 1 base, with 22 bases spanning the gap.